This paragraph covers one T cell receptor (beta chain) sequence. Repertoires were generated with immunoSEQ multiplex PCR, while TCRdb's copy carries only in-frame clones and drops some. The sample contains more than 20,000 clones, around 78% of which appear only once. Germline assignment: CDR1 SGHTA and CDR2 FQGTGA. The V and J ends lost 5 bases and 3 bases respectively, with 15 bases between them. The CDR3 sequence is 15 residues long. These data come from a study of T cells in tumors after PD-1 blockade. At the level of the study: During anti-PD-1 treatment, some patients continued daily vismodegib 150 mg.

The chain is built from TRBV7-3 and TRBJ2-3; weak D call: TRBD1 (6 bases). The input for sequencing was PBMCs, taken before anti-PD-1 treatment. The TCR comes from a human donor with basal cell carcinoma. CDR3: CASSVQGSGTDTQYF. Written as DNA, the CDR3 is TGTGCCAGCAGCGTGCAGGGGAGTGGGACAGATACGCAGTATTTT.